The next 20 T cell receptor beta chains were all read from a single sample in a study of tumor-infiltrating lymphocytes in oesophageal squamous cell carcinoma. TCRdb analysed the PCR reads with MiXCR anew, one entry per CDR3 protein. The sample comprises under 15,000 distinct CDR3 sequences, 58% of which are singletons, and over 25% rests with the top ten. Material: esophageal tumor tissue. These receptors were taken from a female donor with esophageal squamous cell carcinoma.

The chain combines TRBV7-8 with TRBJ2-3; 10 bases are a match to TRBD1. The closer fit of TRBJ1-1 to the DNA end suggests the J call may be wrong. Per germline, CDR1 SGHVS and CDR2 FQNEAQ. CDR3 length: 15 amino acids. The chain's CDR3 is CASSPRTRQGAQAFF. The CDR3 DNA sequence: TGTGCCAGCAGCCCCCGCACAAGACAGGGGGCACAGGCTTTCTTT.

The J gene is TRBJ2-1, the V gene TRBV7-8; TRBD2 might be the D (5 bases). CDR3 size: 16 residues. Trimming took off 2 bases at V and 5 bases at J, with 16 bases between the two ends. Per the germline V gene, CDR1 is SGHVS and CDR2 is FQNEAQ. The CDR3 is CASSLKRLVTNNEQFF. CDR3 coding DNA: TGTGCCAGCAGCTTAAAAAGGCTAGTGACTAACAATGAGCAGTTCTTC.

This clonotype appeared a few times. The rearrangement joins TRBV7-2 to TRBJ2-3, with 8 positions matching TRBD2. Germline V gene lookup returns CDR1 SGHTA and CDR2 FQGNSA. The CDR3 runs to 15 residues. J was trimmed by 5 bases and V by 6 bases; bases with no gene match: 10. CDR3 amino acids: CASSSSGSLGDTQYF. For the CDR3, the DNA is TGTGCCAGCAGTTCAAGCGGGAGTCTTGGAGATACGCAGTATTTT.

By share, this clonotype counts as medium-sized. This chain links TRBV6-1 with TRBJ2-3; possibly TRBD1 or TRBD2 for D (5 bases each). CDR1 is MNHNS, CDR2 SASEGT, per germline. V was pared by 7 bases and J by 0 bases, with 11 bases between. CDR3 length: 14 amino acids. CDR3 in amino acids: CASTRGGSTDTQYF. The DNA of the CDR3 is TGTGCCAGCACCCGGGGCGGGAGCACAGATACGCAGTATTTT.

CDR3 bases: TGTGCCAGCAGCCGTGACTACCGCTACGAGCAGTACTTC. This codes for CASSRDYRYEQYF. The chain combines TRBV11-2 with TRBJ2-1, with TRBD2 as a possible D gene (5 bases). The J call may not be correct, given that the DNA end is closer to TRBJ2-7. Germline loops: CDR1 SGHAT, CDR2 FQNNGV. The CDR3 length is 13 residues.

This clonotype rates as medium-sized. The chain joins TRBV10-3 to TRBJ1-4; the D gene is possibly TRBD1 (5 bases). The CDR3 consists of 15 residues. Germline assignment: CDR1 ENHRY and CDR2 SYGVKD. Trimming left V 0 bases short and J 7 bases short, with 12 bases between. CDR3 DNA sequence: TGTGCCATCAGTGAGTCGGGGCGTATAAGTGAAAAACTGTTTTTT. As protein: CAISESGRISEKLFF.

This clonotype appeared many times. This chain connects TRBV7-2 to TRBJ2-5; TRBD2 is a possible D gene (6 bases). The V end lost 3 bases, the J end lost 2 bases, and 13 bases lay between the germline ends. CDR3 length: 15 amino acids. CDR1 and CDR2 from the germline V gene are SGHTA and FQGNSA. The CDR3 region is CASSFSAGSQETQYF. The CDR3 DNA reads as TGTGCCAGCAGCTTCTCGGCCGGGAGTCAAGAGACCCAGTACTTC.

This chain links TRBV6-4 with TRBJ1-1; tentative D call: TRBD1 (6 bases). CDR1 and CDR2 from the germline V gene are MRHNA and SNTAGT. The CDR3 covers 13 residues. V gave up 6 bases and J gave up 5 bases, with 13 bases separating them. The chain's CDR3 is CASRVGGLTEAFF. CDR3 nucleotide sequence: TGTGCCAGCAGGGTCGGGGGGCTTACTGAAGCTTTCTTT.

This clonotype occurred a few times. The chain joins TRBV7-2 to TRBJ2-7, with 8 bases matching TRBD2. CDR1 and CDR2 from the germline V gene are SGHTA and FQGNSA. The length of the CDR3 is 14 residues. V lost 3 bases, J lost 2 bases, and 3 bases stayed unmatched. The CDR3 region has the DNA TGTGCCAGCAGCTTTTCCGGGAGGGCCTACGAGCAGTACTTC. This translates into CASSFSGRAYEQYF.

The chain employs TRBV5-1 and TRBJ2-5, with unresolved D. Trimming stripped 0 bases from V and 8 bases from J, with 14 bases between. CDR1 and CDR2 from the germline V gene are SGHRS and YFSETQ. The CDR3 contains 14 residues. The chain's CDR3 is CASSLDTTPGTQYF. In nucleotides, the CDR3 is TGCGCCAGCAGCTTGGATACTACCCCAGGAACCCAGTACTTC.

The chain is built from TRBV24-1 and TRBJ2-3; D is tentatively TRBD1 or TRBD2 (5 bases each). The CDR3 consists of 14 residues. The germline CDR1 and CDR2 sequences are KGHDR and SFDVKD. Trimming took 4 bases from V and 4 from J, leaving 11 bases between them. This CDR3 is CATSDRGWADTQYF. CDR3 coding DNA: TGTGCCACCAGTGACCGGGGCTGGGCAGATACGCAGTATTTT.

Worth noting for this clonotype: The CDR3 ends on some other residue instead of the conserved phenylalanine or tryptophan, so this is likely a read error. Because the CDR3's place on the DNA is in doubt, the DNA is left out and the CDR3 is given as listed by TCRdb. The V gene is TRBV11-2, the J gene TRBJ2-7; the DNA was not used to check the table's D call, TRBD2. Germline V gives CDR1 SGHAT, CDR2 FQNNGV. Both ends counted, the CDR3 spans 12 residues. The CDR3 loop is CASGPRSGFFGS.

In its sample, this clonotype was seen a few times. The rearrangement joins TRBV7-8 to TRBJ1-6; maybe TRBD1 (5 bases). The CDR3 has 15 amino acids. The germline gives CDR1 SGHVS, CDR2 FQNEAQ. Trimming removed 3 bases from V and 7 bases from J, with 13 bases in between. CDR3 DNA sequence: TGTGCCAGCAGCTTGGGGACCCTGGGCAATTCACCCCTCCACTTT. Its translation is CASSLGTLGNSPLHF.

This sequence joins TRBV7-3 and TRBJ2-1; maybe TRBD1 (8 bases). Germline CDR1 SGHTA, CDR2 FQGTGA. The CDR3 runs 15 residues. Trimming removed 5 bases from V and 4 bases from J, with 15 bases in between. CDR3 protein: CASSLQGGGYNEQFF. The CDR3 nucleotides are TGTGCCAGCAGCCTACAGGGGGGGGGATACAATGAGCAGTTCTTC. Full variable domain (missing parts from reference TRBV7-3 and TRBJ2-1): GAGVSQTPSNKVTEKGKYVELRCDPISGHTALYWYRQSLGQGPEFLIYFQGTGAADDSGLPNDRFFAVRPEGSVSTLKIQRTERGDSAVYLCASSLQGGGYNEQFFGPGTRLTVL.

This chain uses TRBV7-6 with TRBJ1-2; a possible D gene is TRBD1 (5 bases). The DNA end lines up better with TRBJ2-7; the J call may be wrong. Germline CDR1 reads SGHVS; CDR2 reads FNYEAQ. The length of the CDR3 is 14 residues. CDR3 sequence: CASSLTANSYEQYF. CDR3 DNA: TGTGCCAGCAGCTTGACAGCTAACTCCTACGAGCAGTACTTC.

This chain links TRBV28 with TRBJ1-1; D might be TRBD1 (6 bases). V lost 5 bases, J lost 0 bases, and 16 bases lay in between. Germline CDR1 reads MDHEN; CDR2 reads SYDVKM. This CDR3 comprises 16 residues. The CDR3 bases are TGTGCCAGCAGTCCGTATGCCGGGACAATGAACACTGAAGCTTTCTTT. Translation: CASSPYAGTMNTEAFF. Using reference TRBV28 and TRBJ1-1 for the parts outside the CDR3, the full variable domain is DVKVTQSSRYLVKRTGEKVFLECVQDMDHENMFWYRQDPGLGLRLIYFSYDVKMKEKGDIPEGYSVSREKKERFSLILESASTNQTSMYLCASSPYAGTMNTEAFFGQGTRLTVV.

The genes are TRBV6-4 and TRBJ2-3; D might be TRBD1 (5 bases). CDR1 is MRHNA and CDR2 is SNTAGT in the germline V gene. The ends were cut back, 6 bases at V and 4 bases at J, with 11 bases in the middle. The CDR3 sequence is 13 residues long. CDR3 coding DNA: TGTGCCAGCAGCCAGGGTGATTCAGATACGCAGTATTTT. Encoded protein: CASSQGDSDTQYF.

This sequence joins TRBV10-3 and TRBJ2-7; a weak D match, TRBD1 (6 bases). The V gene lost 10 bases and the J gene lost 0 bases, with 19 bases spanning the gap. Germline loops: CDR1 ENHRY, CDR2 SYGVKD. This CDR3 has 15 residues. CDR3 in DNA: TGTGCCAGCAAGGAGCGACAGGTTGCCTCCTACGAGCAGTACTTC. It yields the protein CASKERQVASYEQYF.

This clonotype was found a few times. V gene TRBV5-1 combines with J gene TRBJ2-5; TRBD2 aligns across 7 bases. The CDR3 is 14 amino acids. V lost 2 bases to trimming and J lost 5 bases; unmatched junction nucleotides: 6. CDR1 is SGHRS, CDR2 YFSETQ, per germline. This chain's CDR3 is CASSFSREGETQYF. The DNA for the CDR3 is TGCGCCAGCAGCTTTTCCAGGGAGGGGGAGACCCAGTACTTC.

This clonotype rates as medium-sized (0.01 to 0.1%). A single base separates this from a much larger clone, so it may be a read error. The rearrangement links TRBV7-9 to TRBJ2-7, with a tentative D call TRBD1 (5 bases). The V end lost 4 bases, the J end lost 7 bases, and 11 bases lay between the germline ends. The CDR3 sequence is 12 residues long. CDR1 SEHNR and CDR2 FQNEAQ come from the germline V gene (reference sequence). The CDR3 nucleotides read TGTGCCAGCAGCTACAGGTACAATGAGCAGTACTTC. Protein sequence: CASSYRYNEQYF.